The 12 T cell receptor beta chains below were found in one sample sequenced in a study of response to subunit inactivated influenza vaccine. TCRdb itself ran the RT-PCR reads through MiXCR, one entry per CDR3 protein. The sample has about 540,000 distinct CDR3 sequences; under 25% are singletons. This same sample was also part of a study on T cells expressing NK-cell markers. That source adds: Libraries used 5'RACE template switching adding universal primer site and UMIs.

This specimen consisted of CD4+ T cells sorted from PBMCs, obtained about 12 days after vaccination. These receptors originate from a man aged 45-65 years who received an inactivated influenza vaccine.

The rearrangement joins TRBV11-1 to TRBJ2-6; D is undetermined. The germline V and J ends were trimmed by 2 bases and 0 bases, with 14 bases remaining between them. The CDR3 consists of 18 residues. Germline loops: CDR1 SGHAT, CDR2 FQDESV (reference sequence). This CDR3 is CASSLLYGPNSGANVLTF. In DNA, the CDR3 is TGTGCCAGCAGCTTATTATATGGGCCAAACTCTGGGGCCAACGTCCTGACTTTC.

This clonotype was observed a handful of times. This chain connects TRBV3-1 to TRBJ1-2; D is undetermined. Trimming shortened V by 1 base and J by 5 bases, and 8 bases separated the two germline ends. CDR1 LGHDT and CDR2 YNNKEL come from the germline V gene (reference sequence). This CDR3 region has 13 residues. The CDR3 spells CASSQVGGYGYTF. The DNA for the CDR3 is TGTGCCAGCAGCCAAGTCGGAGGTTATGGCTACACCTTC. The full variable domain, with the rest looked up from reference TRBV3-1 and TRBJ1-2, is DTAVSQTPKYLVTQMGNDKSIKCEQNLGHDTMYWYKQDSKKFLKIMFSYNNKELIINETVPNRFSPKSPDKAHLNLHINSLELGDSAVYFCASSQVGGYGYTFGSGTRLTVV.

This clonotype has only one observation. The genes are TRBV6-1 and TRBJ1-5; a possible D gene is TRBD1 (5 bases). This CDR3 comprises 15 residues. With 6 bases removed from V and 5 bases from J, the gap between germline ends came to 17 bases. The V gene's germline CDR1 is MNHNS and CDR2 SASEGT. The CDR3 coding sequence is TGTGCCAGCAGCCCCGTCGGCAGGGCGTATCAGCCCCAGCATTTT. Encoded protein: CASSPVGRAYQPQHF.

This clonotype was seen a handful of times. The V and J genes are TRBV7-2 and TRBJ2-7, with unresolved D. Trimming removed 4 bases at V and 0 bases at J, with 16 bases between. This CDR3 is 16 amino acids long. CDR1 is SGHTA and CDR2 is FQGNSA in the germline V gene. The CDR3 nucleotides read TGTGCCAGCAGCTCCCACAGCGCCCTAAGCTCCTACGAGCAGTACTTC. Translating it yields CASSSHSALSSYEQYF.

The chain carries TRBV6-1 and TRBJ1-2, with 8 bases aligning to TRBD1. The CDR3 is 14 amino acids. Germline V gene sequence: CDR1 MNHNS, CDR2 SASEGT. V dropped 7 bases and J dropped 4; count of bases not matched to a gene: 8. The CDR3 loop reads CASNTRQGTYGYTF. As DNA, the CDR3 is TGTGCCAGCAACACCAGACAGGGGACCTATGGCTACACCTTC.

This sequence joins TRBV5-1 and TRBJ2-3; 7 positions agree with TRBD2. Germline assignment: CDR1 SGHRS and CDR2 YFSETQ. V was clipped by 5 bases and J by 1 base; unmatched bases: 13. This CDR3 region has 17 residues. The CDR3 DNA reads TGCGCCAGCAGGCGGGGTGCTCGCGGGGGTGGCACAGATACGCAGTATTTT. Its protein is CASRRGARGGGTDTQYF.

The CDR3 protein is CASSQAGTGGELFF. In DNA form, the CDR3 reads TGTGCCAGCAGCCAAGCCGGGACAGGCGGGGAGCTGTTTTTT. The chain uses TRBV3-1 and TRBJ2-2, with 8 bases that match TRBD1. V dropped 1 base and J dropped 7; count of bases not matched to a gene: 2. Germline V gene lookup returns CDR1 LGHDT and CDR2 YNNKEL (reference sequence). The length of the CDR3 is 14 residues. Combining the CDR3 with reference TRBV3-1 and TRBJ2-2 gives the whole variable domain DTAVSQTPKYLVTQMGNDKSIKCEQNLGHDTMYWYKQDSKKFLKIMFSYNNKELIINETVPNRFSPKSPDKAHLNLHINSLELGDSAVYFCASSQAGTGGELFFGEGSRLTVL.

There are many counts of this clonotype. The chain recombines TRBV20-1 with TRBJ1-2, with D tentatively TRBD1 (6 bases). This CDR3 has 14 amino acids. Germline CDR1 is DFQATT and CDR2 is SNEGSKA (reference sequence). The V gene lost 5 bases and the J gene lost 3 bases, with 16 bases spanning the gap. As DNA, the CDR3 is TGCAGTGCTCCCGGGACAAACCGTGACTATGGCTACACCTTC. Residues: CSAPGTNRDYGYTF.

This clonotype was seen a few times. CDR3 loop: CSAGRLGGEQFF. The CDR3 DNA reads TGCAGTGCGGGTAGACTAGGAGGTGAGCAGTTCTTC. The chain joins TRBV20-1 to TRBJ2-1; D might be TRBD2 (6 bases). The V end was cut by 6 bases, the J end by 9 bases, with 15 bases between. Germline V gene lookup returns CDR1 DFQATT and CDR2 SNEGSKA (reference sequence). The CDR3 totals 12 residues.

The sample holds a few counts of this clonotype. CDR3 residues: CASSLTTGAEQYF. In nucleotides, the CDR3 is TGTGCCAGCAGCTTAACCACAGGGGCCGAGCAGTACTTC. The chain joins TRBV7-2 to TRBJ2-7; 7 nucleotides line up with TRBD1. CDR1 and CDR2 (germline): SGHTA, FQGNSA. There are 13 residues in the CDR3. Trimming removed 2 bases from V and 6 bases from J; junction bases left unmatched: 4. Full variable domain (rest looked up from reference TRBV7-2 and TRBJ2-7): GAGVSQSPSNKVTEKGKDVELRCDPISGHTALYWYRQSLGQGLEFLIYFQGNSAPDKSGLPSDRFSAERTGGSVSTLTIQRTQQEDSAVYLCASSLTTGAEQYFGPGTRLTVT.

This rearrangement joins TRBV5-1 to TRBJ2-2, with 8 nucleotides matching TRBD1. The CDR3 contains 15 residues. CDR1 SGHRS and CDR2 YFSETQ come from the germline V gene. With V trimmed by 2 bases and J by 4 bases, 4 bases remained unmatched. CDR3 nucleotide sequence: TGCGCCAGCAGCTTCGGACAGGGTGGCACCGGGGAGCTGTTTTTT. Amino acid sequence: CASSFGQGGTGELFF.

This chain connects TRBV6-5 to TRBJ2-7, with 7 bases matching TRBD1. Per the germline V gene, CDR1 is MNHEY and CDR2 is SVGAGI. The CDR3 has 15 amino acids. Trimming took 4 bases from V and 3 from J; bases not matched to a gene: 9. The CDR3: CASSSPRQGDYEQYF. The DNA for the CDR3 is TGTGCCAGCAGTTCACCCCGGCAGGGGGACTACGAGCAGTACTTC.